This is a list of T cell receptor beta chains from one sample in a study of control samples from healthy donors and cancer patients. Sequencing was performed with immunoSEQ multiplex PCR; in TCRdb, only in-frame clones are kept and a portion is missing. The table includes fewer than 95,000 clones, roughly 91% detected once. The sequenced material came from blood. These receptors were collected from a man younger than 40 in good health. CDR3s include the opening cysteine and the closing phenylalanine or tryptophan. The D gene is left open where the match is weak. Size is omitted from some rows. Given values are once, few, many or a class for expanded clones.

TRBJ1-6 | . | . | TRBV3-1/TRBV3-2 | TGTGCCAGCAGCCAAGAGGGGCTACAATCTTCACCCCTCCACTTT | CASSQEGLQSSPLHF
TRBJ2-7 | TRBD2 | . | TRBV6-1 | TGTGCCAGCAGTGAACCCCGGGGGGGCTCCTACGAGCAGTACTTC | CASSEPRGGSYEQYF
TRBJ1-5 | TRBD1 | . | TRBV6-5 | TGTGCCAGCAGTACAGGGGCTGAGTTTAATCAGCCCCAGCATTTT | CASSTGAEFNQPQHF
TRBJ2-3 | . | once | TRBV7-9 | TGTGCCGGAAACGGACAGCCGACAGATACGCAGTATTTT | CAGNGQPTDTQYF
TRBJ1-6 | . | few | TRBV7-9 | TGTGCCAGCAGCTTAGGGGCAGTGTATAATTCACCCCTCCACTTT | CASSLGAVYNSPLHF
TRBJ1-2 | . | . | TRBV28 | TGTGCCAGCACCGGAGGGCCGGTGCCATATGGCTACACCTTC | CASTGGPVPYGYTF
TRBJ2-5 | . | once | TRBV20-1 | TGCAGTGCTAGAGAAGGGACCCAGTACTTC | CSAREGTQYF
TRBJ1-4 | TRBD1 | once | TRBV25-1 | TGTGCCAGCAGTGAACGGACAGGGAAGAATGAAAAACTGTTTTTT | CASSERTGKNEKLFF
TRBJ2-1 | TRBD2 | . | TRBV11-2 | TGTGCCAGCAGCTCCCTGCTAGCGGGGGGGGGTCGTGAGCAGTTCTTC | CASSSLLAGGGREQFF
TRBJ2-4 | TRBD1 | . | TRBV7-9 | TGTGCCAGCAGCTTAGGGTCTCGACAGGGTAGTTTAGCCAAAAACATTCAGTACTTC | CASSLGSRQGSLAKNIQYF
TRBJ2-4 | . | once | TRBV12-5 | TGTGCTAGTGGCCCGGACCATGGACAGTACTTC | CASGPDHGQYF
TRBJ1-1 | . | . | TRBV2 | TGTGCCAGCACTCCGACGGCCAACACTGAAGCTTTCTTT | CASTPTANTEAFF
TRBJ1-3 | . | . | TRBV24-1 | TGTGCCACCAGTGATTCTCAAAACACCATATATTTT | CATSDSQNTIYF